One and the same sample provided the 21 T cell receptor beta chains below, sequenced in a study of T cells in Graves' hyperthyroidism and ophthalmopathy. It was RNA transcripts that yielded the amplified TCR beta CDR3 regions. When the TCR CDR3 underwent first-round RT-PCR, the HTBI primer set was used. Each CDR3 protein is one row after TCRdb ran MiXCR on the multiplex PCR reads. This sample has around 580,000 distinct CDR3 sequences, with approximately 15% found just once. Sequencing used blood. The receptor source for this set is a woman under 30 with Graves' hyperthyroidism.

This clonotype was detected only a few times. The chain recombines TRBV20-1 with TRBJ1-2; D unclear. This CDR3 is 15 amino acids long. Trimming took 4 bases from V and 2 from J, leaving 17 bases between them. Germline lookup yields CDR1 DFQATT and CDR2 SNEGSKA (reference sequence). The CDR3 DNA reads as TGCAGTGCTAAGATAAGGGCCACTTTAAACTATGGCTACACCTTC. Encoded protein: CSAKIRATLNYGYTF.

In DNA form, the CDR3 reads TGCGCCAGCAGCGGGGCGGTCTCTGGGGCCAACGTCCTGACTTTC. Its protein product is CASSGAVSGANVLTF. This rearrangement joins TRBV5-1 to TRBJ2-6; possibly TRBD1 for D (5 bases). Germline assignment: CDR1 SGHRS and CDR2 YFSETQ. V lost 4 bases and J lost 0, with 8 bases in between. CDR3 length equals 15 residues.

The CDR3 loop reads CASSLDPRETQYF. CDR3 coding DNA: TGTGCCAGTAGTTTGGATCCGCGAGAGACCCAGTACTTC. This sequence joins TRBV19 and TRBJ2-5; D remains unclear. This CDR3 region has 13 residues. The V gene's germline CDR1 is LNHDA and CDR2 SQIVND (reference sequence). Trimming removed 5 bases at V and 4 bases at J, with 11 bases between.

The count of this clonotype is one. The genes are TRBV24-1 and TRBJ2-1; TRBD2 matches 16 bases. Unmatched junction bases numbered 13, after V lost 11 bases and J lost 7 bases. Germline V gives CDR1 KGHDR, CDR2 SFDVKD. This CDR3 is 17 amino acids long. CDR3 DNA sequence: TGTGCCATCGGGGGACTAGCGGGGGGGCCGTTTAAGAATGAGCAGTTCTTC. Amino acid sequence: CAIGGLAGGPFKNEQFF.

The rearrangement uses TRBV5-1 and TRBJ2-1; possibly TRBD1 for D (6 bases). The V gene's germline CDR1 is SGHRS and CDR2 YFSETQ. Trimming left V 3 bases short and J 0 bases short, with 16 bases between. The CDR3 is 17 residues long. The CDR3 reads CASSWGRKRPSYNEQFF. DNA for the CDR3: TGCGCCAGCAGCTGGGGGCGGAAGCGCCCCTCCTACAATGAGCAGTTCTTC.

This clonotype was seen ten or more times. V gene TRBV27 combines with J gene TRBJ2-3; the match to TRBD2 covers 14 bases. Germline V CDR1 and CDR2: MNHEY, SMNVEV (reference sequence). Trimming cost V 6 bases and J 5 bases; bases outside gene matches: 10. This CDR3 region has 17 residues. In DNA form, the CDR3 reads TGTGCCAGCAGCTTTAGACTAGCGGGGGGGCAGGGAGATACGCAGTATTTT. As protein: CASSFRLAGGQGDTQYF.

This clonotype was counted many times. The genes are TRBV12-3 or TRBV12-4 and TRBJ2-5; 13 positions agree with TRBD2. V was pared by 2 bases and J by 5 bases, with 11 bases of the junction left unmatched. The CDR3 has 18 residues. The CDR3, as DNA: TGTGCCAGCAGTTTATTTCTAGGACTAGCGGGAGTTCGGGAGACCCAGTACTTC. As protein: CASSLFLGLAGVRETQYF.

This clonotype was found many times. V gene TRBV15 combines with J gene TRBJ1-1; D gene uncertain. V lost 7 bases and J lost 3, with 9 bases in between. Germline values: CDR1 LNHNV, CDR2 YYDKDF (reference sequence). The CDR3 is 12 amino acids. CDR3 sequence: CATNGPHTEAFF. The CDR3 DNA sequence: TGTGCCACCAACGGGCCCCACACTGAAGCTTTCTTT.

The CDR3 loop reads CASSIGIRTYEQYF. The CDR3 nucleotides read TGTGCCAGTAGTATCGGCATCAGAACCTACGAGCAGTACTTC. The V call is TRBV19, the J call TRBJ2-7, with D unclear. V dropped 3 bases and J dropped 2 bases, with 11 bases sitting between them. The CDR3 extends over 14 amino acids. Germline CDR1 LNHDA, CDR2 SQIVND (reference sequence).

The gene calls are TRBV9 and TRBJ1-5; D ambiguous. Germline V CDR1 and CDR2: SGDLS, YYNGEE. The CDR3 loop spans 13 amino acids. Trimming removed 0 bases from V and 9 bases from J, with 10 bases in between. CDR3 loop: CASSVDNGMPQHF. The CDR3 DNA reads TGTGCCAGCAGCGTAGACAACGGCATGCCCCAGCATTTT.

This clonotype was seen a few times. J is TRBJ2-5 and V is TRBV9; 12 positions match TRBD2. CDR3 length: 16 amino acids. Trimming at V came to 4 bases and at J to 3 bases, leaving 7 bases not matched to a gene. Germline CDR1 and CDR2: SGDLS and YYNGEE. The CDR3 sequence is CASSPPRLAGEETQYF. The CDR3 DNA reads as TGTGCCAGCAGCCCTCCCCGACTAGCGGGGGAAGAGACCCAGTACTTC.

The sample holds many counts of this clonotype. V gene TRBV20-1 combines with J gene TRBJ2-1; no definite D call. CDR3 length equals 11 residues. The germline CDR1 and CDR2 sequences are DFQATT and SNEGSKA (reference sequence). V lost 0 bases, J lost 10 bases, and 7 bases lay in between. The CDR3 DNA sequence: TGCAGTGCTAGAGATTTCGACGAGCAGTTCTTC. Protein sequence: CSARDFDEQFF.

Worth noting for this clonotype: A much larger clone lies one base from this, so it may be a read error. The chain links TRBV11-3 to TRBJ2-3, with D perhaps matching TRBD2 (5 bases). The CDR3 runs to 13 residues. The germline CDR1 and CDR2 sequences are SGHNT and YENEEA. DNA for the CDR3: TGTGCCTCCATTCGGGGTCCCACAGCTACGCAGTATTTT. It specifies CASIRGPTATQYF.

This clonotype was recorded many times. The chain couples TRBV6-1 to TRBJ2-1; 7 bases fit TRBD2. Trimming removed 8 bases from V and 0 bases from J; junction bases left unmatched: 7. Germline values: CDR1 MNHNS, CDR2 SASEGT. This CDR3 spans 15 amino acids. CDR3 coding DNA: TGTGCCAGCCTAAAAGCGGGAAGCTCCTACAATGAGCAGTTCTTC. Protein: CASLKAGSSYNEQFF.

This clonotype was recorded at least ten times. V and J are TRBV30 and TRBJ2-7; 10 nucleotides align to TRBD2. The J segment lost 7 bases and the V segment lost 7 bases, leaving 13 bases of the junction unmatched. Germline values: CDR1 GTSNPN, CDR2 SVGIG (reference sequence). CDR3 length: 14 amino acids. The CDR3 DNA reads TGTGCCTCCCGGGCCCTAGCGGGAGTGGGTGAGCAGTACTTC. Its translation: CASRALAGVGEQYF.

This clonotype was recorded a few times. The CDR3 sequence is CASSQFTSGRDTQYF. The CDR3 region has the DNA TGTGCCAGCAGCCAATTCACTAGCGGGAGGGATACGCAGTATTTT. V and J are TRBV4-2 and TRBJ2-3; 12 nucleotides match TRBD2. The CDR3 covers 15 residues. Per the germline V gene, CDR1 is LGHNA and CDR2 is YNFKEQ. The V segment lost 2 bases and the J segment 6 bases; nucleotides outside the gene matches: 3.

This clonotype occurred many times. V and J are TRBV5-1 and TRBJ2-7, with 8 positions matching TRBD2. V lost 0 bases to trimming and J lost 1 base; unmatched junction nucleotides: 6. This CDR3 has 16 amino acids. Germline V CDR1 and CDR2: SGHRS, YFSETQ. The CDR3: CASSLALAEESYEQYF. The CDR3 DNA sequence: TGCGCCAGCAGCTTGGCACTAGCGGAGGAATCCTACGAGCAGTACTTC.

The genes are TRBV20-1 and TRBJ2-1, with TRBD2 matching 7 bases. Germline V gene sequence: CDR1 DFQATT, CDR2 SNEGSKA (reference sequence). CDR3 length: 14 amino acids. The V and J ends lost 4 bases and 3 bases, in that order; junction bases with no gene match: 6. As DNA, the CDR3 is TGCAGTGCTACTCGAGCGGGGCTCTACAATGAGCAGTTCTTC. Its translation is CSATRAGLYNEQFF.

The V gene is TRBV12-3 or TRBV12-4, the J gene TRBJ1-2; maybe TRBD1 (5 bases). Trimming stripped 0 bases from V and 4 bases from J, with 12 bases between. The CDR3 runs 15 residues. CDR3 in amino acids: CASSLAEGVVYGYTF. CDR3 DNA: TGTGCCAGCAGTTTAGCGGAAGGGGTTGTCTATGGCTACACCTTC.

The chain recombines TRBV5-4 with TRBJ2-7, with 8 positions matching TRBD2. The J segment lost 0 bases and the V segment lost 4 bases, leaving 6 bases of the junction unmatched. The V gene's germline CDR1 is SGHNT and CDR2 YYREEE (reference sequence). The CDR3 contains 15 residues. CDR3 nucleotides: TGTGCCAGCAGCCCGCAAGCGGGAGTCTCCTACGAGCAGTACTTC. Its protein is CASSPQAGVSYEQYF.

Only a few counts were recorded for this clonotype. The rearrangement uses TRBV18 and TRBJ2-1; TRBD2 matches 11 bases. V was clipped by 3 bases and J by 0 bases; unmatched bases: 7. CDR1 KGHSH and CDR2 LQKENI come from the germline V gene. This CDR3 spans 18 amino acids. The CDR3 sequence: CASSPRTSGPSSYNEQFF. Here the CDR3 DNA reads TGTGCCAGCTCACCCCGGACTAGCGGGCCTAGCTCCTACAATGAGCAGTTCTTC.